The TCR beta chain described here comes from a study of Graves' ophthalmopathy and Graves' hyperthyroidism. Study results and limitations: Ophthalmopathy cases were distinguished from stable hyperthyroidism by a 13-signature model, reaching 87.88% sensitivity and approximately 83% specificity. Blood contained most expanded thyroid clonotypes exceeding 0.001 frequency.

RNA transcripts served as template for amplifying TCR beta CDR3 sequences. Following a first-round RT-PCR that used HTBI primers, a second-round multiplex PCR was carried out. Each CDR3 protein gets one entry after TCRdb re-called the multiplex PCR reads with MiXCR. The sample records approximately 460,000 distinct CDR3 sequences, 13% to 15% being singletons. Comment on this clonotype: What it recognizes is unknown.

J lost 0 bases, V lost 4 bases, and 10 bases had no gene match. Germline CDR1 is MNHEY and CDR2 is SVGEGT. This CDR3 spans 18 amino acids. The V call is TRBV6-2 or TRBV6-3, the J call TRBJ1-5; 9 nucleotides align to TRBD1. Sequenced material: blood. This receptor was taken from a woman in her 30s with Graves' ophthalmopathy. In DNA form, the CDR3 reads TGTGCCAGCAGTTTACCGGACAGGGGAGGTAATAGCAATCAGCCCCAGCATTTT. Protein product: CASSLPDRGGNSNQPQHF.